This record looks at one T cell receptor beta chain sequence and its context. CDR3 size: 16 residues. Germline lookup yields CDR1 SGHVS and CDR2 FQNEAQ. Trimming took off 4 bases at V and 4 bases at J, with 17 bases between the two ends. Authors' analysis steps: How many nucleated cells were present was estimated from reference gene primer amplification. Only in-frame clones appear in the TCRdb table, and some are missing; sequencing was by immunoSEQ multiplex PCR. Clone size and the V and J calls come from that table; the DNA yielded D and trimming. The sample lists tens of thousands of clones, roughly 84% occurring once. This sample is drawn from a study of blood T cell repertoires in COVID-19. Study in general: Material from acute and convalescent COVID-19 was sourced from the United States, Italy and Spain. PBMCs, B-cell-depleted T cells, or T cells provided the cDNA or gDNA that made up the material.

The TCR comes from a woman older than 75 with active or convalescent COVID-19. The sequencing input was peripheral blood. The chain joins TRBV7-8 to TRBJ1-3; a weak D match, TRBD1 (6 bases). For the CDR3, the DNA is TGTGCCAGCAGCTCTAGGCCAGACAGGTTCGGAAACACCATATATTTT. This codes for CASSSRPDRFGNTIYF.